The T cell receptor (beta chain) described here comes from a study of response to subunit inactivated influenza vaccine. CDR3 size: 13 residues. Trimming left V 6 bases short and J 4 bases short, with 15 bases between. Germline CDR1 DFQATT, CDR2 SNEGSKA (reference sequence). Concerning this clonotype itself: Its antigen is still unknown.

TCRdb passed the RT-PCR reads through MiXCR, listing each CDR3 protein once. This sample has around 710,000 distinct CDR3 sequences, with approximately 14% found just once. Overall study findings and caveats: It was the authors' suggestion that each seasonal influenza vaccination recruits few new T cells.

The J gene is TRBJ2-5, the V gene TRBV20-1, with D hard to call. The sequence was collected from a man aged 50-59 years who received an inactivated influenza vaccine. This specimen was PBMCs from blood, taken roughly 2 weeks before vaccination. The CDR3 DNA sequence: TGCAGTGCCGCCGCCGGGTCACGAGAGACCCAGTACTTC. It specifies CSAAAGSRETQYF.